A selection of T cell receptor beta chains follows, all from one sample in a study of blood T cell repertoires in COVID-19. Sequencing was performed with immunoSEQ multiplex PCR; in TCRdb, only in-frame clones are kept and a portion is missing. In the table there are around 160,000 clones, approximately 85% of which are singletons. The sample consisted of peripheral blood. These receptors were collected from a woman aged 60-75 years with COVID-19, enrolled during active disease. The conserved cysteine and the conserved F or W are not part of the CDR3 here.

j_call: TRBJ1-6
v_call: TRBV4-2
cdr3_aa: ASSPGTGTNSPLH

j_call: TRBJ1-5
v_call: TRBV2
cdr3_aa: ASDKEYSNQPQH

j_call: TRBJ2-1
v_call: TRBV7-9
cdr3_aa: ASSLELAGGNEQF

j_call: TRBJ2-5
v_call: TRBV5-4
cdr3_aa: ASSAAGGRETQY

j_call: TRBJ2-5
v_call: TRBV19
cdr3_aa: ASSEGQGGQETQY

j_call: TRBJ2-7
v_call: TRBV18
cdr3_aa: ASSPQQGGLAQGEQY

j_call: TRBJ1-1
v_call: TRBV29-1
cdr3_aa: SVHGGRENTEAF

j_call: TRBJ1-4
v_call: TRBV5-6
cdr3_aa: ASSHGEGVREKLF

j_call: TRBJ1-1
v_call: TRBV10-1
cdr3_aa: ASSRQGANTEAF

j_call: TRBJ2-1
v_call: TRBV7-3
cdr3_aa: ASSPLVAYNEQF

j_call: TRBJ1-2
v_call: TRBV7-8
cdr3_aa: ASSLVSWDRGGYT

j_call: TRBJ2-7
v_call: TRBV28
cdr3_aa: ASSPRDRDEQY

j_call: TRBJ1-2
v_call: TRBV4-1
cdr3_aa: ASSHRVSNYGYT

j_call: TRBJ1-2
v_call: TRBV18
cdr3_aa: ASSPDRGHGYT

j_call: TRBJ1-1
v_call: TRBV4-2
cdr3_aa: ASSQTGGQTEAF

j_call: TRBJ2-7
v_call: TRBV7-3
cdr3_aa: ASSLSWDSPSSEQY

j_call: TRBJ1-5
v_call: TRBV4-1
cdr3_aa: ASSHREGVSNQPQH